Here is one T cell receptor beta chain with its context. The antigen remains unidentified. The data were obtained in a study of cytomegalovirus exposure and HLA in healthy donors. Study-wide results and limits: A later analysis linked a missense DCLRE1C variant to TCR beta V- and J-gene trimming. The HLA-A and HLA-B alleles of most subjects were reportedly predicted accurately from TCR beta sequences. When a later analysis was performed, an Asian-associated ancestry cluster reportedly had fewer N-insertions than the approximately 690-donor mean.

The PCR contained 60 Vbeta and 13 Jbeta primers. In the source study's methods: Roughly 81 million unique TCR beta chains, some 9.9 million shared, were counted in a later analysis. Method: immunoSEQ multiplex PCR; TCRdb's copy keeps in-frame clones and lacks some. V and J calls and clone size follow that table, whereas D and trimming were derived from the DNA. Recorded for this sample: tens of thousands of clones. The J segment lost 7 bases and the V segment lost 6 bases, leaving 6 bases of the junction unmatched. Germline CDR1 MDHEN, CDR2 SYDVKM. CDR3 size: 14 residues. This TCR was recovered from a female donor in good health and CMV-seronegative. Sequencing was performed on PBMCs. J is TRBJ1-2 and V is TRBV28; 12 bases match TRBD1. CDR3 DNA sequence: TGTGCCAGCAGAACCGGGACAGGGGGCTCTGGCTACACCTTC. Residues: CASRTGTGGSGYTF.